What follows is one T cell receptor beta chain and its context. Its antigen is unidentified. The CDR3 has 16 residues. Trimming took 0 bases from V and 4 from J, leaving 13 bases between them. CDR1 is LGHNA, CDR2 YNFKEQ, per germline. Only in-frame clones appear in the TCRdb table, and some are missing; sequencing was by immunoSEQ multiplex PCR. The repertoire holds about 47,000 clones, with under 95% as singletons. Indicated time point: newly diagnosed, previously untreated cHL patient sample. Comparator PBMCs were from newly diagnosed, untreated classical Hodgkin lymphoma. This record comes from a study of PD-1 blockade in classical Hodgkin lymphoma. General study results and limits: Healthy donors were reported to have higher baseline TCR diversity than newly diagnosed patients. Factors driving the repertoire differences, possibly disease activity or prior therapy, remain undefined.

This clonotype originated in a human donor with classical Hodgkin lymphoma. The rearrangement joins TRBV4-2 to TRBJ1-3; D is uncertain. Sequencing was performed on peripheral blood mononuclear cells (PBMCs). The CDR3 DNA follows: TGTGCCAGCAGCCAAGAGAATAGGGATGCGGGAAACACCATATATTTT. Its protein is CASSQENRDAGNTIYF.